This is a list of T cell receptor beta chains from one sample in a study of cytomegalovirus exposure and HLA in healthy donors. Clones were read by immunoSEQ multiplex PCR, and TCRdb kept only the in-frame ones, dropping some. Of over 150,000 clones listed, 70% to 85% were seen once; the top ten hold roughly 2%. Sequenced: PBMCs. Receptors were obtained from a man between 35 and 55 years old in good health and CMV-seronegative. The CDR3 runs from the conserved cysteine through the conserved F or W. The order of the fields is V gene, D gene, CDR3 protein. D genes are given only for firm matches.

V gene: TRBV7-9
D gene: .
CDR3 protein: CASSSLGVRGDEKLFF

V gene: TRBV7-9
D gene: .
CDR3 protein: CASAIAGVQETQYF

V gene: TRBV6-1
D gene: .
CDR3 protein: CASSELGNSGNTIYF

V gene: TRBV5-4
D gene: TRBD2
CDR3 protein: CASSLGTSGTYEQYF

V gene: TRBV19
D gene: TRBD1
CDR3 protein: CASSVTGGQETQYF

V gene: TRBV5-1
D gene: TRBD2
CDR3 protein: CASTPAGASGRFNEQFF

V gene: TRBV6-4
D gene: TRBD2
CDR3 protein: CASSDREGYEQYF

V gene: TRBV5-1
D gene: .
CDR3 protein: CASSPSGDYGYTF

V gene: TRBV7-2
D gene: .
CDR3 protein: CASSLVSGSDEKLFF

V gene: TRBV5-4
D gene: TRBD1
CDR3 protein: CASSDRGTYEQYF

V gene: TRBV11-2
D gene: TRBD2
CDR3 protein: CASVAGGKTDTQYF

V gene: TRBV7-7
D gene: .
CDR3 protein: CASSLMSGLLLETQYF

V gene: TRBV7-2
D gene: TRBD1
CDR3 protein: CASSLDRGPQPQHF

V gene: TRBV18
D gene: .
CDR3 protein: CASSPGGSSYEQYF

V gene: TRBV13
D gene: .
CDR3 protein: CASSLSSLAQYF

V gene: TRBV27
D gene: .
CDR3 protein: CASSPLRGGYTDTQYF

V gene: TRBV14
D gene: .
CDR3 protein: CASSPRAGDLTGELFF

V gene: TRBV5-4
D gene: TRBD2
CDR3 protein: CASSLGRGGVETQYF

V gene: TRBV11-1
D gene: .
CDR3 protein: CASSLDSLQYF

V gene: TRBV28
D gene: TRBD2
CDR3 protein: CASSASGRGGSYEQYF

V gene: TRBV11-2
D gene: .
CDR3 protein: CASSSRGLSYNEQFF

V gene: TRBV7-9
D gene: .
CDR3 protein: CASSLVLAQETQYF

V gene: TRBV5-6
D gene: TRBD1
CDR3 protein: CASSGGRGLRLETQYF

V gene: TRBV7-9
D gene: .
CDR3 protein: CASRDLGGPNEKLFF

V gene: TRBV4-1
D gene: .
CDR3 protein: CASSQDSYQPQHF

V gene: TRBV11-1
D gene: .
CDR3 protein: CASSSTGTLNEQFF

V gene: TRBV2
D gene: .
CDR3 protein: CASNGVYNEQFF

V gene: TRBV19
D gene: .
CDR3 protein: CASGSRQSSGNTIYF

V gene: TRBV28
D gene: .
CDR3 protein: CASSLLASWAEQFF

V gene: TRBV28
D gene: TRBD2
CDR3 protein: CASSLIGLAGAGGANVLTF

V gene: TRBV28
D gene: TRBD1
CDR3 protein: CASSHYRTGGSYEQYF

V gene: TRBV27
D gene: TRBD1
CDR3 protein: CASQGQGGYNEQFF

V gene: TRBV2
D gene: .
CDR3 protein: CASNFGGRNTIYF

V gene: TRBV28
D gene: .
CDR3 protein: CASRGAMVEDF

V gene: TRBV7-2
D gene: TRBD2
CDR3 protein: CASSHGRGGGGYEQFF

V gene: TRBV27
D gene: TRBD1
CDR3 protein: CASSSAAGGVKLFF

V gene: TRBV2
D gene: TRBD2
CDR3 protein: CASSEAREAPKNSQYF

V gene: TRBV11-2
D gene: TRBD2
CDR3 protein: CASSLNSGRSIYEQFF

V gene: TRBV4-1
D gene: TRBD1
CDR3 protein: CASSGAGGSSYNEQFF

V gene: TRBV28
D gene: .
CDR3 protein: CASGTLTDTQYF

V gene: TRBV5-8
D gene: TRBD1
CDR3 protein: CGGDRESSGYGYTF

V gene: TRBV6-1
D gene: .
CDR3 protein: CASSEVLTNSGYTF